The 10 T cell receptor beta chains presented below share a single source sample, sequenced in a study of OX40 agonist ivuxolimab in advanced cancers. Profiling relied on immunoSEQ multiplex PCR, and the TCRdb table lists in-frame clones only, not all of them. The table includes tens of thousands of clones, 70% to 90% detected once. The specimen comprised CD4+ or CD8+ T cells sorted from blood, sampled in a trial of the OX40 agonist ivuxolimab. The receptors derive from an adult with an advanced solid tumor such as melanoma, head and neck, liver or kidney cancer.

This chain joins TRBV10-3 and TRBJ1-2; D is perhaps TRBD1 (5 bases). Trimming removed 8 bases from V and 4 bases from J, with 14 bases in between. The CDR3 has 13 amino acids. CDR1 ENHRY and CDR2 SYGVKD come from the germline V gene. The CDR3 DNA sequence: TGTGCCATCGCCGTGGGGACGACCTATGGCTACACCTTC. Encoded protein: CAIAVGTTYGYTF.

The chain joins TRBV5-6 to TRBJ2-5; TRBD2 matches at 8 bases. The CDR3 is made up of 14 amino acids. Germline assignment: CDR1 SGHDT and CDR2 YYEEEE. Unmatched junction bases numbered 1, after V lost 0 bases and J lost 3 bases. The CDR3 region is CASSLELAEETQYF. The CDR3 coding sequence is TGTGCCAGCAGCTTGGAACTAGCGGAAGAGACCCAGTACTTC.

V usage is TRBV7-9 and J usage is TRBJ2-2; the D gene could be TRBD1 or TRBD2 (5 bases each). The CDR3 spans 15 residues. Trimming removed 3 bases at V and 6 bases at J, with 14 bases between. Per the germline V gene, CDR1 is SEHNR and CDR2 is FQNEAQ (reference sequence). The CDR3: CASSFSGTLPGELFF. The CDR3 DNA is TGTGCCAGCAGCTTCTCCGGGACCCTCCCCGGGGAGCTGTTTTTT.

The chain carries TRBV11-2 and TRBJ1-6; no clear D. The CDR3 has 13 residues. Per germline, CDR1 SGHAT and CDR2 FQNNGV. Trimming left V 0 bases short and J 11 bases short, with 8 bases between. CDR3 residues: CASSLDLAPPLHF. The CDR3 nucleotides are TGTGCCAGCAGCTTAGATTTAGCGCCACCCCTCCACTTT.

The rearrangement links TRBV5-1 to TRBJ2-7, with TRBD2 as a possible D gene (5 bases). Trimming cost V 7 bases and J 0 bases, with 14 bases left between them. Germline V gene lookup returns CDR1 SGHRS and CDR2 YFSETQ. CDR3 length: 14 residues. CDR3 in DNA: TGCGCCAGCTCCATGGGAGTTCTCTCCTACGAGCAGTACTTC. This encodes CASSMGVLSYEQYF.

This clone showed up just once. V gene TRBV27 combines with J gene TRBJ2-5; TRBD2 agrees at 7 bases. The CDR3 has 15 residues. Germline values: CDR1 MNHEY, CDR2 SMNVEV (reference sequence). V trimming: 5 bases; J trimming: 4 bases; junction bases outside the gene matches: 10. The CDR3 reads CASSQAGITGETQYF. The CDR3 nucleotides are TGTGCCAGCAGTCAAGCGGGAATCACGGGAGAGACCCAGTACTTC.

The chain recombines TRBV4-3 with TRBJ2-7; 7 positions match TRBD2. The V gene end was trimmed by 0 bases and the J gene end by 3 bases; junction bases not matched to a gene: 2. The germline CDR1 and CDR2 sequences are LGHNA and YSLEER. The CDR3 sequence is 14 residues long. This CDR3 is CASSQDWDYYEQYF. The DNA of the CDR3 is TGCGCCAGCAGCCAAGATTGGGACTACTACGAGCAGTACTTC.

The chain carries TRBV28 and TRBJ1-5; no definite D call. The V end was cut by 2 bases, the J end by 7 bases, with 21 bases between. Per the germline V gene, CDR1 is MDHEN and CDR2 is SYDVKM. This CDR3 contains 17 residues. CDR3 protein: CASSLLGEFQGAQPQHF. The CDR3 DNA reads TGTGCCAGCAGTTTACTCGGCGAGTTTCAAGGAGCCCAGCCCCAGCATTTT.

The CDR3 DNA sequence: TGTGCCAGCAGCGCGAAGACAGGGGGGTATGGCTACACCTTC. This gives the protein CASSAKTGGYGYTF. V is TRBV11-2 and J is TRBJ1-2, with 9 bases identical to TRBD1. This CDR3 is 14 amino acids long. Germline values: CDR1 SGHAT, CDR2 FQNNGV. Trimming at V came to 5 bases and at J to 5 bases, leaving 6 bases not matched to a gene.

Note on this clone: The junction shows a germline mismatch at one end, possibly a read error. This chain joins TRBV7-7 and TRBJ2-5, with 9 bases identical to TRBD2. The germline V gene encodes CDR1 SSHAT and CDR2 FNYEAQ (reference sequence). This CDR3 spans 16 amino acids. This chain's CDR3 is CASSSSVGLAQETQYF. DNA for the CDR3: TGTGCTAGCAGCTCGTCAGTGGGACTAGCTCAAGAGACCCAGTACTTC.